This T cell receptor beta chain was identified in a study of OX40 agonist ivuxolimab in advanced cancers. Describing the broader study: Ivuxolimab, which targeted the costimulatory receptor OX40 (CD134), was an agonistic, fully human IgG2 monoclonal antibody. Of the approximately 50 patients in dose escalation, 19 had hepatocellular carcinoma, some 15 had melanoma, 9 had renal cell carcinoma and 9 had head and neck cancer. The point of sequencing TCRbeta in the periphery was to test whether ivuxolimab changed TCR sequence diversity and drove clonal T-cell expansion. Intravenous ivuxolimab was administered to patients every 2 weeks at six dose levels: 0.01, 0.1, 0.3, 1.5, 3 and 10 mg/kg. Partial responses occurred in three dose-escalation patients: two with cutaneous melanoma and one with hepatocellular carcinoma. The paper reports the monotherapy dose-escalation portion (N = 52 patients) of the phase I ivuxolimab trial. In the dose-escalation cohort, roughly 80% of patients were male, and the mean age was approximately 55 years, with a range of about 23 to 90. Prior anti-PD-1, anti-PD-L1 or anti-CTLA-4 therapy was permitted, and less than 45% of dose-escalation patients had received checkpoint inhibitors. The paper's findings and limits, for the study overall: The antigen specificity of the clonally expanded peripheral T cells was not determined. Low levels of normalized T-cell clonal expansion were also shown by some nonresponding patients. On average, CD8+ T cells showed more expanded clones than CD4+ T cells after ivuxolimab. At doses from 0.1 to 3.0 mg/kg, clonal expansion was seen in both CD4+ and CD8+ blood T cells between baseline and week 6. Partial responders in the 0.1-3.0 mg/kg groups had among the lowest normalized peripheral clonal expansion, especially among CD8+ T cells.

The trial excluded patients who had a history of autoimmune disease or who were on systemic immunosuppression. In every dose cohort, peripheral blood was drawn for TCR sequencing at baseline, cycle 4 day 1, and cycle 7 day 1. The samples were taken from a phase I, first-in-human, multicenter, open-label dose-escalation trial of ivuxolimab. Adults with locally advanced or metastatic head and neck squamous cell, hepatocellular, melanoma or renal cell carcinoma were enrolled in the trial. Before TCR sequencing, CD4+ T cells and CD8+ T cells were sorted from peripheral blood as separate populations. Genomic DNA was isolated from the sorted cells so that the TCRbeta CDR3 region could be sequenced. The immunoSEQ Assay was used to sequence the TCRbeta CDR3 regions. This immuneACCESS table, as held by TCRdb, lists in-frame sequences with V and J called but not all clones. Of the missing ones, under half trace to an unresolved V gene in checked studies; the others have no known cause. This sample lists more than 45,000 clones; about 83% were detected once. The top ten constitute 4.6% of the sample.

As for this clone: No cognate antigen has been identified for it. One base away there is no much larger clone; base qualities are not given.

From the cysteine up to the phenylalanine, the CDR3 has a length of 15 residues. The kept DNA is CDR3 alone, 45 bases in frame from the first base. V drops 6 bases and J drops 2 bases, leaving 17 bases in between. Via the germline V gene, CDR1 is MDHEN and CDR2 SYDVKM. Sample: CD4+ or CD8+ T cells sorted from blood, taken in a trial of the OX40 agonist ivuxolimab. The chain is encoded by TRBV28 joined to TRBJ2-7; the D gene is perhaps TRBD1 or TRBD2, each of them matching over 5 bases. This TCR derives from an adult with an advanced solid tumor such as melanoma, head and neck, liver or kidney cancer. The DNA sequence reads TGTGCCAGCAGCATAACGGTGAGGGGAACCTACGAGCAGTACTTC. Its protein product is CASSITVRGTYEQYF. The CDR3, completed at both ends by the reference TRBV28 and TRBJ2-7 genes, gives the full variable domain DVKVTQSSRYLVKRTGEKVFLECVQDMDHENMFWYRQDPGLGLRLIYFSYDVKMKEKGDIPEGYSVSREKKERFSLILESASTNQTSMYLCASSITVRGTYEQYFGPGTRLTVT.